Each of the 5 T cell receptor beta chains below was sequenced from the same sample in a study of neoadjuvant nivolumab and ipilimumab in lung cancer. Sequencing used immunoSEQ multiplex PCR; TCRdb keeps in-frame clones, though not all of them. This table holds roughly 39,000 clones, approximately 89% found once. Material: peripheral blood, obtained before neoadjuvant nivolumab, alone or with ipilimumab. Source of these receptors: an adult with non-small cell lung cancer.

V and J are TRBV9 and TRBJ1-3; 8 bases agree with TRBD1. The germline V gene has CDR1 SGDLS and CDR2 YYNGEE. Trimming at V came to 1 base and at J to 8 bases, leaving 2 bases not matched to a gene. This CDR3 contains 13 residues. CDR3 nucleotides: TGTGCCAGCAGCGTAACAGGGGGGGACACCATATATTTT. Encoded protein: CASSVTGGDTIYF.

A single count supports this clone. This rearrangement joins TRBV5-1 to TRBJ2-7; perhaps TRBD2 as D (6 bases). The CDR3 spans 16 residues. Germline CDR1 and CDR2: SGHRS and YFSETQ. The germline V and J ends were trimmed by 1 base and 3 bases, with 17 bases remaining between them. The CDR3: CASSLLSSAGFYEQYF. Written as DNA, the CDR3 is TGCGCCAGCAGCTTGCTGTCTAGCGCGGGGTTCTACGAGCAGTACTTC.

This clone was counted a few times. The genes are TRBV28 and TRBJ1-2; D gene unclear. From germline, CDR1 is MDHEN and CDR2 SYDVKM. V lost 1 base and J 4 bases, leaving 10 bases between the germline ends. CDR3 length: 14 amino acids. The CDR3 here is CASSLSLVPYGYTF. DNA of the CDR3: TGTGCCAGCAGTTTATCTCTGGTCCCCTATGGCTACACCTTC.

The V call is TRBV19, the J call TRBJ2-2, with D possibly TRBD1 on 9 matching bases. The germline V and J ends were trimmed by 6 bases and 5 bases, with 19 bases remaining between them. The CDR3 loop spans 16 amino acids. Germline V gene sequence: CDR1 LNHDA, CDR2 SQIVND (reference sequence). CDR3 residues: CASRTGGGGRTGELFF. The CDR3 nucleotides read TGTGCCAGTAGAACAGGGGGCGGCGGGAGGACCGGGGAGCTGTTTTTT.

This sequence joins TRBV6-1 and TRBJ2-7, with 7 bases fitting TRBD2. This CDR3 comprises 14 residues. The V gene's germline CDR1 is MNHNS and CDR2 SASEGT. V was clipped by 7 bases and J by 3 bases; unmatched bases: 9. The CDR3 spells CASTGSGTYYEQYF. The CDR3 DNA sequence: TGTGCCAGCACGGGGAGCGGGACCTACTACGAGCAGTACTTC.